This T cell receptor (beta chain) was identified during a study of human T cells and chemical hapten exposure. The CDR3 length is 12 residues. From germline, CDR1 is SGHDN and CDR2 FVKESK. V shed 5 bases and J shed 4 bases, with 9 bases lying between them. This clonotype was counted at least ten times. Separate cDNA molecules received unique molecular identifiers, which the library attached to them. TCRdb reprocessed the RACE reads with MiXCR, giving one entry per CDR3 protein. The sample consists of some 110,000 distinct CDR3 sequences, about an eighth of them appearing once. Time point specified: patch test 1, 2 weeks after DPC sensitization. Specified treatment: therapeutic diphenylcyclopropenone sensitization with weekly scalp DPC.

The material was whole blood, obtained in connection with sensitization to the hapten diphenylcyclopropenone (DPC). This receptor was obtained from a woman in her forties or fifties with alopecia areata. Some clones in this sample may be carry-over from other donors' samples. V is TRBV14 and J is TRBJ2-7, with D possibly matching TRBD2 (5 bases). CDR3 sequence reads: CASSYSGYEQYF. The DNA for the CDR3 is TGTGCCAGCAGCTATTCGGGGTACGAGCAGTACTTC.